This T cell receptor beta chain was profiled in a study of T cell responses to AZD1222 COVID-19 vaccine. Study details: Investigators merged groups given second doses at roughly 4 or roughly 12 weeks. Study observations and caveats: Donors were chiefly white British, with a greater number of females, and clonal diversity was perhaps underestimated. Spike-specific TCR breadth and depth were elevated following two AZD1222 doses. Sampling that yielded the repertoires occurred only after the peak T cell response.

This clone was counted once. Antigen: not known. The data were produced by immunoSEQ multiplex PCR, yet TCRdb's version contains in-frame clones alone and is incomplete. The top ten hold 5.2% of the sample, which has 150,000 or so clones, about 90% seen once. The source of this sequence is an adult in good health. The sequencing used peripheral blood, collected on day 0 of AZD1222 vaccination.

The CDR3 DNA follows: TGTGCCACCAGTGATAGGGACAGGGGAGCCGGGGAGCTGTTTTTT. The encoded protein is CATSDRDRGAGELFF. The chain carries TRBV24-1 and TRBJ2-2, with 10 bases identical to TRBD1. This CDR3 region has 15 residues. CDR1 and CDR2 (germline): KGHDR, SFDVKD. The J segment lost 6 bases and the V segment lost 3 bases, leaving 3 bases of the junction unmatched.